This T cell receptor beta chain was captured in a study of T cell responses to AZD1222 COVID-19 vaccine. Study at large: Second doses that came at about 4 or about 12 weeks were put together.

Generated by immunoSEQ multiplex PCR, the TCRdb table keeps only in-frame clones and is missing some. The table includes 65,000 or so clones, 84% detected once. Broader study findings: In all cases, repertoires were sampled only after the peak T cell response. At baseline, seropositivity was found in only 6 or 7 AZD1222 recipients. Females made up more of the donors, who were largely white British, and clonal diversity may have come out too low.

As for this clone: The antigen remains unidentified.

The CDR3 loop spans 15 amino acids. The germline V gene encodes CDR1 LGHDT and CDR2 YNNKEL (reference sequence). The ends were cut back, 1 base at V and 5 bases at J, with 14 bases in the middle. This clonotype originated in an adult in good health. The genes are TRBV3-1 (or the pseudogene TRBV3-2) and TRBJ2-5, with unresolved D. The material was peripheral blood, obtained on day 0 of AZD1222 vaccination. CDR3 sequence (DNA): TGTGCCAGCAGCCAAGTGTGGCTGCCCCAGGAGACCCAGTACTTC. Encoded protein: CASSQVWLPQETQYF.